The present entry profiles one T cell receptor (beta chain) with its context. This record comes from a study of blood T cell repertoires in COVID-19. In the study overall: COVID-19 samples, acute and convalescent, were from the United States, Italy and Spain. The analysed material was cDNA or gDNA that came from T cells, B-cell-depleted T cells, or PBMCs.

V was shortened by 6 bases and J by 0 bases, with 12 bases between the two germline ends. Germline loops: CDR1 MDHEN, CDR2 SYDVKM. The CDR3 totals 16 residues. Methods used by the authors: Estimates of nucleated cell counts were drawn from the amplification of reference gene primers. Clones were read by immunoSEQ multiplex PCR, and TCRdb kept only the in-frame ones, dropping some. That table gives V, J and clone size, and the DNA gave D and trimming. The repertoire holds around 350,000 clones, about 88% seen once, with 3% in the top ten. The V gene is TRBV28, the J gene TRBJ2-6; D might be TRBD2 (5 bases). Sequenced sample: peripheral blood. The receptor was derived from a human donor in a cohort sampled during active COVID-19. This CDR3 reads CASRAHSGSGANVLTF. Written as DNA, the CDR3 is TGTGCCAGCAGGGCACACAGCGGCTCTGGGGCCAACGTCCTGACTTTC.